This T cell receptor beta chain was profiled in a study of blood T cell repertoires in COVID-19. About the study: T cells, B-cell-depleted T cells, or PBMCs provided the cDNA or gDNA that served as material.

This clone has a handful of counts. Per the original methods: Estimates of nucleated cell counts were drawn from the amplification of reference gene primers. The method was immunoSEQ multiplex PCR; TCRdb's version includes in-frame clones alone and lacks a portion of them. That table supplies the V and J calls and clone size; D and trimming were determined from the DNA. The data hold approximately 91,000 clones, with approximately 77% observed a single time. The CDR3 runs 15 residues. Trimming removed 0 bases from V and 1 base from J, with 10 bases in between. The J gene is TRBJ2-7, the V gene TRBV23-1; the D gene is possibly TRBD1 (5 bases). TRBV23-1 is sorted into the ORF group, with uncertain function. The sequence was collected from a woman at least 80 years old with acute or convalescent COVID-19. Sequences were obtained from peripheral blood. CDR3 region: CASSQSLGESYEQYF. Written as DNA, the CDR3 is TGCGCCAGCAGTCAATCCCTAGGGGAATCCTACGAGCAGTACTTC.